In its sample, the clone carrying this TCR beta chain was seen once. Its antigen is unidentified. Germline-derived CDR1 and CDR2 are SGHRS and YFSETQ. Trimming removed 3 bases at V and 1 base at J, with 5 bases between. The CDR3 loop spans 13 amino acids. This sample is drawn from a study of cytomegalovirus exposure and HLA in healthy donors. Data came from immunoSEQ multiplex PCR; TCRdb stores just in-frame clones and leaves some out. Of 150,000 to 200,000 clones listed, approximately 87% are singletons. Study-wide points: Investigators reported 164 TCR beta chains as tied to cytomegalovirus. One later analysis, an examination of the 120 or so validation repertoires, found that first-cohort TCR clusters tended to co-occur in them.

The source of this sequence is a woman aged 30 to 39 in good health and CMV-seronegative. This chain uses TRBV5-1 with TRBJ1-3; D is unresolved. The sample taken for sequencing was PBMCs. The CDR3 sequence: CASSSQSGNTIYF. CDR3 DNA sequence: TGCGCCAGCAGCTCCCAATCTGGAAACACCATATATTTT.